This T cell receptor (beta chain) came from a study of beta chain features in type 1 diabetes. Whole-study findings and limits: Shorter templates may be favored by PCR, equally so in patients and controls. More deletions and fewer insertions at VDJ junctions were seen in type 1 diabetes patients.

Each donor gave one heparinised blood draw averaging roughly 120 mL. Purity (above 95%) was reached by all sorted populations. Germline assignment: CDR1 MDHEN and CDR2 SYDVKM. The length of the CDR3 is 11 residues. V lost 5 bases, J lost 2 bases, and 4 bases lay in between. This clone occurred a few times. The target antigen is unknown. Additional DNA sequences in this sample encode the identical CDR3. Every isolated RNA sample was fully reverse transcribed, so sequencing captured expressed TCRB transcripts. Profiled with immunoSEQ multiplex PCR; TCRdb holds only in-frame clones, not every one. The sample yields around 200,000 clones, approximately 13% seen once.

The specimen was central memory CD4+ T cells from blood. V usage is TRBV28 and J usage is TRBJ2-7; no reliable D call. This TCR was recovered from a young woman in good health. The CDR3 nucleotides read TGTGCCAGCAGTCCGGCCTACGAGCAGTACTTC. Translating gives CASSPAYEQYF.